This entry lists 30 T cell receptor beta chains sequenced from one sample in a study of blood T cell repertoires in COVID-19. Here immunoSEQ multiplex PCR was the method, and the copy in TCRdb shows in-frame clones only, minus some. Counted here are more than 65,000 clones, about 76% occurring once; the ten biggest clones make up 15% to 20%. Material for sequencing was peripheral blood. The receptors come from an elderly woman with active or convalescent COVID-19.

V and J are TRBV5-4 and TRBJ2-7; 9 positions match TRBD2. Trimming cost V 0 bases and J 0 bases; bases outside gene matches: 4. CDR3 size: 16 residues. CDR1 SGHNT and CDR2 YYREEE come from the germline V gene (reference sequence). CDR3 nucleotides: TGTGCCAGCAGCTTGGATCTAGCGGGGTCCTCCTACGAGCAGTACTTC. Residues: CASSLDLAGSSYEQYF.

This sequence joins TRBV19 and TRBJ1-3; TRBD1 matches at 8 bases. With 3 bases clipped from V and 2 bases from J, the junction kept 3 bases outside the gene matches. The CDR3 sequence is 15 residues long. Germline-derived CDR1 and CDR2 are LNHDA and SQIVND (reference sequence). In DNA, the CDR3 is TGTGCCAGTAGTATTGCCAGGGGGCCTGGAAACACCATATATTTT. Amino acids: CASSIARGPGNTIYF.

A few counts support this clone. The chain has TRBV28 and TRBJ1-5; D remains unclear. Trimming removed 6 bases from V and 4 bases from J, with 16 bases in between. The germline V gene encodes CDR1 MDHEN and CDR2 SYDVKM. This CDR3 has 15 residues. CDR3 region: CASRPVEGGNQPQHF. DNA for the CDR3: TGTGCCAGCAGGCCCGTTGAGGGAGGGAATCAGCCCCAGCATTTT.

Written as DNA, the CDR3 is TGTGCCAGCAGCCCCGGGGGGGCAGGGGCCAACGTCCTGACTTTC. Protein: CASSPGGAGANVLTF. This chain links TRBV5-4 with TRBJ2-6; 8 nucleotides line up with TRBD2. The CDR3 extends over 15 amino acids. V gave up 4 bases and J gave up 4 bases; unmatched junction bases: 4. The germline V gene has CDR1 SGHNT and CDR2 YYREEE (reference sequence). The variable domain in full, completed from reference TRBV5-4 and TRBJ2-6, reads ETGVTQSPTHLIKTRGQQVTLRCSSQSGHNTVSWYQQALGQGPQFIFQYYREEENGRGNFPPRFSGLQFPNYSSELNVNALELDDSALYLCASSPGGAGANVLTFGAGSRLTVL.

The V call is TRBV7-3, the J call TRBJ2-3, with 7 bases identical to TRBD2. From germline, CDR1 is SGHTA and CDR2 FQGTGA. Trimming removed 4 bases from V and 2 bases from J; junction bases left unmatched: 6. CDR3 size: 15 residues. CDR3 in amino acids: CASSSSGLSTDTQYF. CDR3 bases: TGTGCCAGCAGCTCTAGCGGCCTATCCACAGATACGCAGTATTTT.

The chain has TRBV12-3 or TRBV12-4 and TRBJ1-2; 9 bases align to TRBD1. This CDR3 has 13 amino acids. V lost 6 bases to trimming and J lost 8 bases; unmatched junction nucleotides: 7. This CDR3 reads CASRSQGALGYTF. The DNA for the CDR3 is TGTGCCAGCAGGTCACAGGGGGCGTTGGGCTACACCTTC.

Only one count was recorded for this clone. The chain combines TRBV10-2 with TRBJ2-7; D might be TRBD1 (5 bases). Germline-derived CDR1 and CDR2 are WSHSY and SAAADI. The V and J ends lost 4 bases and 2 bases respectively, with 6 bases between them. The CDR3 consists of 12 residues. The CDR3 sequence is CASSAGTYEQYF. CDR3 DNA sequence: TGCGCCAGCAGTGCAGGGACCTACGAGCAGTACTTC.

The rearrangement joins TRBV7-3 to TRBJ2-3, with D unresolved. The ends were cut back, 1 base at V and 2 bases at J, with 10 bases in the middle. CDR1 and CDR2 from the germline V gene are SGHTA and FQGTGA. The CDR3 is 15 residues long. The CDR3 DNA follows: TGTGCCAGCAGCTTAAAAGGCGGCCACACAGATACGCAGTATTTT. It encodes CASSLKGGHTDTQYF.

The chain is built from TRBV9 and TRBJ1-5; no definite D call. The CDR3 runs 14 residues. From germline, CDR1 is SGDLS and CDR2 YYNGEE. In DNA form, the CDR3 reads TGTGCTGAGGTCGGGGAGAGAGGCAATCAGCCCCAGCATTTT. Protein: CAEVGERGNQPQHF. The full variable domain, rest sourced from reference TRBV9 and TRBJ1-5, is DSGVTQTPKHLITATGQRVTLRCSPRSGDLSVYWYQQSLDQGLQFLIQYYNGEERAKGNILERFSAQQFPDLHSELNLSSLELGDSALYFCAEVGERGNQPQHFGDGTRLSIL.

V is TRBV12-3 or TRBV12-4 and J is TRBJ1-1; 8 bases are a match to TRBD1. With 6 bases clipped from V and 5 bases from J, the junction kept 5 bases outside the gene matches. The CDR3 extends over 13 amino acids. In DNA form, the CDR3 reads TGTGCCAGCAGGCAGGGGGCGAGGACTGAAGCTTTCTTT. This sequence encodes CASRQGARTEAFF.

J is TRBJ1-1 and V is TRBV5-1, with D maybe TRBD1 (6 bases). The CDR3 length is 15 residues. V gave up 0 bases and J gave up 5 bases, with 14 bases separating them. Germline-derived CDR1 and CDR2 are SGHRS and YFSETQ. CDR3 sequence: CASSLVGGAGTEAFF. In nucleotides, the CDR3 is TGCGCCAGCAGCTTGGTCGGGGGGGCCGGAACTGAAGCTTTCTTT.

The gene calls are TRBV6-2 or TRBV6-3 and TRBJ1-1; the match to TRBD1 covers 8 bases. With V trimmed by 0 bases and J by 9 bases, 9 bases remained unmatched. Germline V gives CDR1 MNHEY, CDR2 SVGEGT. The CDR3 totals 15 residues. CDR3 region: CASSYSIPGGEKAFF. The CDR3 nucleotides read TGTGCCAGCAGTTACTCGATCCCAGGGGGCGAAAAAGCTTTCTTT.

This clone was detected once. V gene TRBV27 combines with J gene TRBJ1-5; D not resolved. Per the germline V gene, CDR1 is MNHEY and CDR2 is SMNVEV (reference sequence). The CDR3 consists of 14 residues. The V and J ends lost 4 bases and 0 bases respectively, with 7 bases between them. The CDR3 is CASSYRDSNQPQHF. The DNA for the CDR3 is TGTGCCAGCAGTTATCGGGATAGCAATCAGCCCCAGCATTTT.

This sequence joins TRBV30 and TRBJ1-3; a possible D gene is TRBD1 (5 bases). Germline V lookup: CDR1 GTSNPN, CDR2 SVGIG (reference sequence). CDR3 length: 12 amino acids. Deletions cut 1 base from V and 4 bases from J, with 5 bases between. The CDR3: CAWSAGGNTIYF. The CDR3 nucleotides are TGTGCCTGGAGTGCAGGGGGAAACACCATATATTTT. Drawing the rest from reference TRBV30 and TRBJ1-3, the complete variable domain is SQTIHQWPATLVQPVGSPLSLECTVEGTSNPNLYWYRQAAGRGLQLLFYSVGIGQISSEVPQNLSASRPQDRQFILSSKKLLLSDSGFYLCAWSAGGNTIYFGEGSWLTVV.

The chain recombines TRBV12-5 with TRBJ1-1; D gene ambiguous. The CDR3 extends over 12 amino acids. The V gene lost 0 bases and the J gene lost 11 bases, with 10 bases spanning the gap. CDR1 and CDR2 (germline): LGHNT, FRNRAP. The CDR3 DNA reads TGTGCTAGTGGTTTGGTTTCGGGAGACGCTTTCTTT. Amino acid sequence: CASGLVSGDAFF.

The CDR3 nucleotides are TGTGCCAGCAGTTTAAGGCAGGGCTTCTACAATGAGCAGTTCTTC. Translating gives CASSLRQGFYNEQFF. The chain couples TRBV27 to TRBJ2-1; D is perhaps TRBD1 (5 bases). V gave up 2 bases and J gave up 3 bases, with 11 bases separating them. The CDR3 runs 15 residues. Germline values: CDR1 MNHEY, CDR2 SMNVEV (reference sequence).

The chain has TRBV9 and TRBJ1-3; no clear D gene. This CDR3 is built from 14 residues. The V gene's germline CDR1 is SGDLS and CDR2 YYNGEE. Trimming took off 0 bases at V and 0 bases at J, with 4 bases between the two ends. The chain's CDR3 is CASSVGNSGNTIYF. The CDR3 nucleotides read TGTGCCAGCAGCGTAGGTAACTCTGGAAACACCATATATTTT.

The chain has TRBV7-2 and TRBJ2-5; D unclear. With 0 bases removed from V and 1 base from J, the gap between germline ends came to 9 bases. In germline, CDR1 is SGHTA, CDR2 FQGNSA. CDR3 length: 15 amino acids. This chain's CDR3 is CASSLAVGVQETQYF. The DNA for the CDR3 is TGTGCCAGCAGCTTAGCCGTAGGAGTCCAAGAGACCCAGTACTTC.

V is TRBV7-2 and J is TRBJ2-7, with 7 nucleotides matching TRBD2. V lost 8 bases, J lost 5 bases, and 3 bases stayed unmatched. The germline V gene encodes CDR1 SGHTA and CDR2 FQGNSA. The CDR3 covers 11 residues. CDR3 nucleotides: TGTGCCAGCGGCGCGGGAGACGAGCAGTACTTC. Its translation is CASGAGDEQYF.

This clone was picked up one time. The chain links TRBV29-1 to TRBJ1-2, with 7 bases fitting TRBD1. The CDR3 extends over 12 amino acids. Unmatched junction bases numbered 5, after V lost 7 bases and J lost 3 bases. Germline V lookup: CDR1 SQVTM, CDR2 ANQGSEA. The CDR3 here is CSGRDSYYGYTF. The CDR3 DNA is TGCAGCGGGAGGGACAGTTACTATGGCTACACCTTC.

This clone came up a few times. The chain employs TRBV19 and TRBJ2-7; D call uncertain. Germline values: CDR1 LNHDA, CDR2 SQIVND (reference sequence). Trimming left V 1 base short and J 7 bases short, with 14 bases between. The CDR3 runs 14 residues. This chain's CDR3 is CASSIGQAPREQYF. Here the CDR3 DNA reads TGTGCCAGTAGTATAGGGCAGGCGCCCCGTGAGCAGTACTTC.

The CDR3 spells CASSGGGISYEQYF. In nucleotides, the CDR3 is TGTGCCAGCAGCGGGGGGGGCATCTCCTACGAGCAGTACTTC. The rearrangement joins TRBV7-6 to TRBJ2-7; D possibly corresponds to TRBD2 (7 bases). This CDR3 has 14 amino acids. The V end was cut by 5 bases, the J end by 0 bases, with 11 bases between. Looked up from germline, CDR1 is SGHVS and CDR2 is FNYEAQ.

Here the CDR3 reads CASSLPPGTATRDEQYF. The CDR3 DNA reads as TGTGCCAGCAGCTTACCCCCCGGGACAGCTACAAGGGACGAGCAGTACTTC. The rearrangement joins TRBV7-9 to TRBJ2-7, with 7 positions matching TRBD1. The CDR3 runs 17 residues. The V segment lost 2 bases and the J segment 5 bases; nucleotides outside the gene matches: 15. CDR1 and CDR2 from the germline V gene are SEHNR and FQNEAQ (reference sequence).

This clone appeared once. This chain connects TRBV2 to TRBJ2-2; D may be TRBD2 (5 bases). Germline CDR1 and CDR2: SNHLY and FYNNEI. The CDR3 extends over 15 amino acids. V lost 1 base and J lost 5, with 11 bases in between. The CDR3 loop reads CASSEGGFRTGELFF. As DNA, the CDR3 is TGTGCCAGCAGTGAAGGAGGGTTCAGGACCGGGGAGCTGTTTTTT.

The chain combines TRBV19 with TRBJ2-7; 8 nucleotides agree with TRBD1. Per the germline V gene, CDR1 is LNHDA and CDR2 is SQIVND (reference sequence). Trimming took 7 bases from V and 0 from J; bases not matched to a gene: 8. CDR3 length equals 15 residues. This CDR3 is CASTPGTGGSYEQYF. DNA of the CDR3: TGTGCCAGTACCCCCGGGACAGGAGGCTCCTACGAGCAGTACTTC.

This clone turned up a few times. J is TRBJ2-1 and V is TRBV9; 7 nucleotides line up with TRBD2. Germline trimming cut 3 bases from V and 1 base from J; bases unmatched to any gene: 4. The CDR3 runs 15 residues. Germline CDR1 reads SGDLS; CDR2 reads YYNGEE. The CDR3 is CASSAGGSSYNEQFF. CDR3 sequence (DNA): TGTGCCAGCAGCGCCGGGGGGTCTTCCTACAATGAGCAGTTCTTC.

The rearrangement links TRBV5-1 to TRBJ2-5, with 8 nucleotides matching TRBD2. Germline values: CDR1 SGHRS, CDR2 YFSETQ. The CDR3 extends over 15 amino acids. V lost 0 bases, J lost 2 bases, and 3 bases stayed unmatched. The CDR3 sequence: CASSLETSGQETQYF. The CDR3 nucleotides read TGCGCCAGCAGCTTGGAAACTAGCGGACAAGAGACCCAGTACTTC.

Regarding this clone: The sample holds other DNA sequences that translate to the same CDR3. J is TRBJ2-2 and V is TRBV5-6, with TRBD1 identical over 7 bases. This CDR3 spans 15 amino acids. The V segment lost 0 bases and the J segment 5 bases; nucleotides outside the gene matches: 4. In germline, CDR1 is SGHDT, CDR2 YYEEEE. CDR3 loop: CASSLGPGGTGELFF. The CDR3 nucleotides read TGTGCCAGCAGCTTGGGCCCAGGGGGAACCGGGGAGCTGTTTTTT.

This clone was detected only a few times. This chain connects TRBV28 to TRBJ2-3, with 9 bases that match TRBD2. This CDR3 spans 16 amino acids. Germline V gene data show CDR1 as MDHEN and CDR2 as SYDVKM. J was trimmed by 1 base and V by 5 bases; bases with no gene match: 7. As DNA, the CDR3 is TGTGCCAGCAGTACTGTAGCGGGGGCGGGCACAGATACGCAGTATTTT. Translation gives CASSTVAGAGTDTQYF.

The chain links TRBV7-8 to TRBJ2-5; 9 positions agree with TRBD1. Germline V gene sequence: CDR1 SGHVS, CDR2 FQNEAQ. V lost 1 base to trimming and J lost 4 bases; unmatched junction nucleotides: 10. CDR3 length: 17 amino acids. The CDR3 reads CASSLDLTGGSRETQYF. For the CDR3, the DNA is TGTGCCAGCAGCTTAGATCTCACAGGGGGCTCCCGAGAGACCCAGTACTTC.